The T cell receptor beta chain under discussion was sequenced for a study of T-cell reconstitution after alpha-beta-depleted transplantation in children. This clonotype was counted between two and nine times. The antigen is unknown. General study points: Once a year had passed after transplant, T-cell counts and diversity came mostly from newly produced T cells. Expanded graft clones numbering several hundred reportedly gave rise to alpha-beta T cells about two months after transplant. Where some patients showed high TCRbeta diversity at day 60, it came from recipient T cells and thymic progenitors that had survived.

The library targeted TCRbeta and was prepared with unique molecular identifiers. TCRdb reprocessed the PCR reads via MiXCR and lists one record per CDR3 protein. The table shows over 400,000 distinct CDR3 sequences, with about 45% occurring only once. The sequence derives from a girl aged 2-15 years with aplastic anemia, due to receive a stem cell transplant. The sample here was PBMCs, taken before TCRalphabeta/CD19-depleted stem cell transplant.

CDR3 in amino acids: CSARGRNNYGYTF. For the CDR3, the DNA is TGCAGTGCTAGAGGACGGAATAACTATGGCTACACCTTC. The rearrangement uses TRBV20-1 and TRBJ1-2, with D hard to call. Germline values: CDR1 DFQATT, CDR2 SNEGSKA (reference sequence). Trimming removed 1 base at V and 1 base at J, with 7 bases between. This CDR3 is built from 13 residues.